This T cell receptor (beta chain) originates from a study of vaccination effects on CD4 cells after COVID-19. About the study: The post-vaccine samples were taken, at the median, 72 days after the second dose.

With regard to this clone: Its matching antigen is unknown.

Method: immunoSEQ multiplex PCR; TCRdb's copy keeps in-frame clones and lacks some. The sample yields 40,000 to 50,000 clones, around 74% seen once. Before sequencing, viral peptide pools were used by the ViraFEST assay to expand antigen-specific CD4+ T cells. Isolating CD4+ T cells followed about 11 days of culture. Everyone in the study got two shots of either the BNT162b2 or mRNA-1273 vaccine. V lost 2 bases, J lost 8 bases, and 7 bases stayed unmatched. CDR1 and CDR2 from the germline V gene are SGHVS and FQNEAQ. The CDR3 has 14 amino acids. This material consisted of CD4+ T cells from PBMCs cultured with HCoV-OC43 spike peptides, taken after COVID-19 vaccination. The subset denotes: HCoV-OC43 spike overlapping peptide pool stimulation. This sequence joins TRBV7-8 and TRBJ1-2, with 8 bases that match TRBD1. The clonotype was recovered from a human donor who received a COVID-19 vaccine. CDR3 amino acids: CASSLMQGAGGYTF. Here the CDR3 DNA reads TGTGCCAGCAGCTTAATGCAGGGGGCGGGGGGCTACACCTTC. The whole variable domain, remainder taken from reference TRBV7-8 and TRBJ1-2, is GAGVSQSPRYKVAKRGQDVALRCDPISGHVSLFWYQQALGQGPEFLTYFQNEAQLDKSGLPSDRFFAERPEGSVSTLKIQRTQQEDSAVYLCASSLMQGAGGYTFGSGTRLTVV.